This T cell receptor beta chain was recorded in a study of blood T cell repertoires in COVID-19. This CDR3 is built from 14 residues. Trimming at V came to 3 bases and at J to 6 bases, leaving 4 bases not matched to a gene. CDR1 PRHDT and CDR2 FYEKMQ come from the germline V gene (reference sequence). Adults between about 18 and 95 years of age took part from approximately 24 US areas. Cohort 3 donors counted as recovered after two negative PCRs, clearance, or resolved symptoms. The data were produced by immunoSEQ multiplex PCR, yet TCRdb's version contains in-frame clones alone and is incomplete. The profile shows about 160,000 clones, over 75% of them singletons.

This TCR derives from a woman in her forties or fifties who had recovered from COVID-19. V is TRBV13 and J is TRBJ1-4; 7 bases agree with TRBD1. The sequencing input was PBMCs or T cells enriched from blood (not recorded which). The CDR3 DNA sequence: TGTGCCAGCAGCTTGACAGGGTTTGATGAAAAACTGTTTTTT. It specifies CASSLTGFDEKLFF.